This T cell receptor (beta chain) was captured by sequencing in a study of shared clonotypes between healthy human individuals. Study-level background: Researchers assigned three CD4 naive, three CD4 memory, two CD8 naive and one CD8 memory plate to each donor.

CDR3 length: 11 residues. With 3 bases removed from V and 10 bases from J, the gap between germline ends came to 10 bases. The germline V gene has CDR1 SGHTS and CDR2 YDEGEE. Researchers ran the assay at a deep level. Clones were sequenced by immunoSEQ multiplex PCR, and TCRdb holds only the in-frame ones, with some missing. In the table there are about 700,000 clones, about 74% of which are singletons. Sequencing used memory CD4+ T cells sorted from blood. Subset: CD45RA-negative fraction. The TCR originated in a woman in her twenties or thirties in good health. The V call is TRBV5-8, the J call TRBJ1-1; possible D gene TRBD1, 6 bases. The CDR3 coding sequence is TGTGCCAGCAGCTACCGAGGGGGAGCTTTCTTT. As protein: CASSYRGGAFF.